The 29 T cell receptor beta chains presented below share a single source sample, sequenced in a study of cytomegalovirus exposure and HLA in healthy donors. Profiled with immunoSEQ multiplex PCR; TCRdb holds only in-frame clones, not every one. The sample includes about 220,000 clones, 80% to 90% of them seen just once. Sequences were obtained from PBMCs. The receptors here all came from a young woman in good health and CMV-seronegative.

The J gene is TRBJ2-7, the V gene TRBV28; TRBD2 matches at 10 bases. The CDR3 contains 15 residues. Germline trimming cut 3 bases from V and 2 bases from J; bases unmatched to any gene: 4. CDR1 and CDR2 (germline): MDHEN, SYDVKM. CDR3 coding DNA: TGTGCCAGCAGTTTCACTAGCGGGACCACCTACGAGCAGTACTTC. Encoded protein: CASSFTSGTTYEQYF.

This chain connects TRBV28 to TRBJ2-7; 9 bases are shared with TRBD1. V lost 3 bases to trimming and J lost 1 base; unmatched junction nucleotides: 4. The CDR3 is 15 amino acids. Germline V gives CDR1 MDHEN, CDR2 SYDVKM. The CDR3 is CASSFTGGGSYEQYF. DNA for the CDR3: TGTGCCAGCAGTTTCACAGGGGGCGGTTCCTACGAGCAGTACTTC. The full variable domain, its missing parts supplied by reference TRBV28 and TRBJ2-7, is DVKVTQSSRYLVKRTGEKVFLECVQDMDHENMFWYRQDPGLGLRLIYFSYDVKMKEKGDIPEGYSVSREKKERFSLILESASTNQTSMYLCASSFTGGGSYEQYFGPGTRLTVT.

The chain carries TRBV18 and TRBJ1-3, with D possibly TRBD1 on 5 matching bases. Germline CDR1 KGHSH, CDR2 LQKENI. The germline V and J ends were trimmed by 4 bases and 4 bases, with 17 bases remaining between them. The CDR3 contains 16 residues. The CDR3 DNA sequence: TGTGCCAGCTCACTCCCCACCGGATCAGGGGGAAACACCATATATTTT. The encoded protein is CASSLPTGSGGNTIYF.

The gene calls are TRBV1 and TRBJ2-7; TRBD2, the D gene given by the table, was not confirmed from the DNA. TRBV1 is given as a pseudogene. The CDR3 has 17 amino acids. The CDR3 protein is CTSSQGHSGRTTYEQYF. Here the CDR3 DNA reads TGCACCAGCAGCCAAGGTCACAGCGGGAGGACAACCTACGAGCAGTACTTC.

The chain is built from TRBV28 and TRBJ2-1; the match to TRBD1 covers 12 bases. The CDR3 spans 17 residues. Germline V gene lookup returns CDR1 MDHEN and CDR2 SYDVKM. Losses at the gene ends were 3 bases for V and 6 bases for J; bases not matched to a gene: 9. This CDR3 reads CASSFNQPGQGANEQFF. The CDR3 nucleotides read TGTGCCAGCAGTTTCAACCAACCGGGACAGGGGGCCAATGAGCAGTTCTTC.

The V and J genes are TRBV4-1 and TRBJ1-2, with D hard to call. Germline CDR1 is MGHRA and CDR2 is YSYEKL. The CDR3 totals 14 residues. The germline V and J ends were trimmed by 4 bases and 3 bases, with 12 bases remaining between them. CDR3 DNA: TGCGCCAGCAGCCTCATTCCAGTGGACTATGGCTACACCTTC. Protein: CASSLIPVDYGYTF.

The chain couples TRBV5-1 to TRBJ2-7; 8 positions agree with TRBD1. The CDR3 is 13 residues long. V trimming: 2 bases; J trimming: 3 bases; junction bases outside the gene matches: 1. The V gene's germline CDR1 is SGHRS and CDR2 YFSETQ. CDR3 loop: CASSFTGGYEQYF. The CDR3 region has the DNA TGCGCCAGCAGCTTCACAGGGGGCTACGAGCAGTACTTC.

This clone was counted between two and nine times. The CDR3: CASMRGLATYYEQYF. Here the CDR3 DNA reads TGTGCCAGCATGCGAGGACTAGCCACATACTACGAGCAGTACTTC. This chain uses TRBV2 with TRBJ2-7; TRBD2 agrees at 8 bases. With V trimmed by 7 bases and J by 3 bases, 11 bases remained unmatched. Germline assignment: CDR1 SNHLY and CDR2 FYNNEI. The CDR3 runs 15 residues.

V and J are TRBV18 and TRBJ2-7; 7 bases line up with TRBD1. The CDR3 length is 16 residues. V shed 3 bases and J 3 bases; nucleotides not matched to a gene: 11. In germline, CDR1 is KGHSH, CDR2 LQKENI. The CDR3 region has the DNA TGTGCCAGCTCACCTTACGTACAGGGGCTCATCTACGAGCAGTACTTC. Residues: CASSPYVQGLIYEQYF.

This chain uses TRBV28 with TRBJ1-5, with 7 positions matching TRBD1. Losses at the gene ends were 5 bases for V and 4 bases for J; bases not matched to a gene: 5. The CDR3 covers 14 residues. CDR1 is MDHEN and CDR2 is SYDVKM in the germline V gene. The CDR3 DNA reads as TGTGCCAGCAGTGGGGACAGTCCGAATCAGCCCCAGCATTTT. Translated: CASSGDSPNQPQHF.

This rearrangement joins TRBV27 to TRBJ2-7; 9 bases align to TRBD1. CDR3 length: 17 residues. CDR1 and CDR2 (germline): MNHEY, SMNVEV (reference sequence). Trimming removed 5 bases from V and 0 bases from J; junction bases left unmatched: 11. CDR3 sequence (DNA): TGTGCCAGCAGTCCTTGGGGAGGGACAGGGAACTCCTACGAGCAGTACTTC. Its protein product is CASSPWGGTGNSYEQYF.

The rearrangement joins TRBV11-2 to TRBJ2-2; 10 bases agree with TRBD1. V shed 7 bases and J 5 bases; nucleotides not matched to a gene: 7. The germline gives CDR1 SGHAT, CDR2 FQNNGV. This CDR3 is built from 15 residues. In DNA form, the CDR3 reads TGTGCCAGCACCAACCGGGACAGGGGAACCGGGGAGCTGTTTTTT. Translated, it gives CASTNRDRGTGELFF.

The CDR3, as DNA: TGTGCCACCCTGGACCGGGAGGGAGATACGCAGTATTTT. Encoded protein: CATLDREGDTQYF. The chain joins TRBV28 to TRBJ2-3, with TRBD2 matching 8 bases. CDR1 and CDR2 from the germline V gene are MDHEN and SYDVKM. V shed 10 bases, J shed 5 bases, and the junction held 8 bases outside the gene matches. The CDR3 spans 13 residues.

CDR3 sequence: CASSRMEGQSTEAFF. The CDR3 DNA reads TGTGCCAGCAGCCGCATGGAGGGGCAGAGCACTGAAGCTTTCTTT. The rearrangement uses TRBV9 and TRBJ1-1; tentative D call: TRBD1 (5 bases). CDR1 and CDR2 (germline): SGDLS, YYNGEE. The CDR3 is 15 residues long. With 4 bases removed from V and 4 bases from J, the gap between germline ends came to 17 bases.

The rearrangement uses TRBV6-1 and TRBJ1-2; tentative D call: TRBD1 (5 bases). Germline CDR1 reads MNHNS; CDR2 reads SASEGT. This CDR3 has 15 residues. Trimming removed 2 bases at V and 5 bases at J, with 15 bases between. CDR3 nucleotide sequence: TGTGCCAGCAGTGAACTGCGCCGGGGGGTGTATGGCTACACCTTC. It translates to CASSELRRGVYGYTF.

The chain uses TRBV7-6 and TRBJ2-1; 9 bases fit TRBD2. V shed 4 bases and J 0 bases; nucleotides not matched to a gene: 4. Germline V gene sequence: CDR1 SGHVS, CDR2 FNYEAQ. The CDR3 consists of 16 residues. The CDR3 sequence: CASSSPSGNSYNEQFF. The CDR3 nucleotides read TGTGCCAGCAGCTCCCCTAGCGGGAACTCCTACAATGAGCAGTTCTTC.

The chain joins TRBV7-9 to TRBJ2-2; TRBD1 matches 7 bases. The CDR3 is 17 amino acids. Germline V gene data show CDR1 as SEHNR and CDR2 as FQNEAQ (reference sequence). V trimming: 0 bases; J trimming: 5 bases; junction bases outside the gene matches: 9. The CDR3 DNA is TGTGCCAGCAGCTTAGCGGCAGGGGGTTTTCAGACCGGGGAGCTGTTTTTT. Translation: CASSLAAGGFQTGELFF.

CDR3 coding DNA: TGTGCCAGCAGTCTAACACCGGTCGGGTCAAGCTACGAGCAGTACTTC. Translated, it gives CASSLTPVGSSYEQYF. This chain uses TRBV28 with TRBJ2-7, with D unresolved. Germline V gives CDR1 MDHEN, CDR2 SYDVKM. The CDR3 is 16 amino acids. The V gene lost 5 bases and the J gene lost 3 bases, with 20 bases spanning the gap.

V gene TRBV27 combines with J gene TRBJ1-3; 8 bases line up with TRBD1. The CDR3 spans 17 residues. CDR1 is MNHEY, CDR2 SMNVEV, per germline (reference sequence). The junction had 9 bases not matched to a gene; V was cut back by 3 bases and J by 2 bases. CDR3 coding DNA: TGTGCCAGCAGTTTGGAGCGCCCGACAGGGGCTGGAAACACCATATATTTT. Translating gives CASSLERPTGAGNTIYF.

V usage is TRBV29-1 and J usage is TRBJ2-7; no clear D gene. The ends were cut back, 6 bases at V and 2 bases at J, with 11 bases in the middle. This CDR3 comprises 12 residues. CDR1 is SQVTM and CDR2 is ANQGSEA in the germline V gene. The CDR3 sequence: CSVVQSAYEQYF. The DNA of the CDR3 is TGCAGCGTCGTCCAGTCTGCCTACGAGCAGTACTTC.

CDR3 DNA: TGTGCCAGCACTGACAGATATCAGCCCCAGCATTTT. It yields the protein CASTDRYQPQHF. This rearrangement joins TRBV28 to TRBJ1-5; D possibly corresponds to TRBD1 (5 bases). The germline gives CDR1 MDHEN, CDR2 SYDVKM. CDR3 length equals 12 residues. Trimming left V 7 bases short and J 5 bases short, with 9 bases between.

The chain links TRBV6-5 to TRBJ2-7, with 7 bases matching TRBD2. The V segment lost 5 bases and the J segment 4 bases; nucleotides outside the gene matches: 8. Germline-derived CDR1 and CDR2 are MNHEY and SVGAGI. The CDR3 has 14 amino acids. CDR3 nucleotide sequence: TGTGCCAGCAGTCCCGCGGGGGTTTTGTACGAGCAGTACTTC. This codes for CASSPAGVLYEQYF.

The chain joins TRBV19 to TRBJ2-7; D might be TRBD1 (6 bases). The CDR3 loop spans 12 amino acids. Trimming removed 9 bases from V and 2 bases from J, with 11 bases in between. Looked up from germline, CDR1 is LNHDA and CDR2 is SQIVND (reference sequence). CDR3 protein: CASRTETYEQYF. The CDR3 DNA follows: TGTGCCAGCAGGACAGAAACCTACGAGCAGTACTTC.

The chain is built from TRBV7-6 and TRBJ2-3, with D possibly matching TRBD2 (6 bases). Germline values: CDR1 SGHVS, CDR2 FNYEAQ. The CDR3 runs to 15 residues. Trimming pared 1 base from V and 1 base from J, leaving 9 bases between. Here the CDR3 reads CASSLGGMGTDTQYF. CDR3 coding DNA: TGTGCCAGCAGCTTAGGCGGGATGGGCACAGATACGCAGTATTTT.

The V gene is TRBV7-3, the J gene TRBJ2-2, with 7 bases fitting TRBD1. The CDR3 totals 20 residues. With V trimmed by 4 bases and J by 3 bases, 20 bases remained unmatched. Germline V gives CDR1 SGHTA, CDR2 FQGTGA. The CDR3 nucleotides are TGTGCCAGCAGCTCAACCCAACTGGGTGGGGGACAGATTTACACCGGGGAGCTGTTTTTT. This encodes CASSSTQLGGGQIYTGELFF. Looking up the rest from reference TRBV7-3 and TRBJ2-2 gives the full variable domain: GAGVSQTPSNKVTEKGKYVELRCDPISGHTALYWYRQSLGQGPEFLIYFQGTGAADDSGLPNDRFFAVRPEGSVSTLKIQRTERGDSAVYLCASSSTQLGGGQIYTGELFFGEGSRLTVL.

This sequence joins TRBV25-1 and TRBJ2-3, with a tentative D call TRBD2 (6 bases). Per germline, CDR1 MGHDK and CDR2 SYGVNS. The CDR3 contains 15 residues. V was cut by 6 bases and J by 2 bases, with 15 bases left in between. The CDR3 DNA reads TGTGCCAGCAGGGAGGGGATGAATCCCACAGATACGCAGTATTTT. It codes for CASREGMNPTDTQYF.

The rearrangement links TRBV5-1 to TRBJ2-3, with D unclear. V gave up 5 bases and J gave up 0 bases, with 10 bases separating them. The CDR3 loop spans 14 amino acids. Germline values: CDR1 SGHRS, CDR2 YFSETQ. This CDR3 is CASRGAESTDTQYF. CDR3 bases: TGCGCCAGCAGGGGTGCGGAGAGCACAGATACGCAGTATTTT.

The rearrangement joins TRBV28 to TRBJ2-7; 10 nucleotides agree with TRBD2. V shed 4 bases, J shed 2 bases, and the junction held 2 bases outside the gene matches. The CDR3 sequence is 14 residues long. Germline V gene sequence: CDR1 MDHEN, CDR2 SYDVKM. The CDR3 loop reads CASSSLAGAYEQYF. As DNA, the CDR3 is TGTGCCAGCAGTTCCCTAGCGGGAGCCTACGAGCAGTACTTC.

V gene TRBV18 combines with J gene TRBJ2-5; possible D gene TRBD2, 6 bases. The germline CDR1 and CDR2 sequences are KGHSH and LQKENI. The V and J ends lost 4 bases and 4 bases respectively, with 19 bases between them. There are 16 residues in the CDR3. CDR3 sequence reads: CASSRSILASRETQYF. The CDR3 DNA follows: TGTGCCAGCTCACGATCTATTCTAGCGAGTAGAGAGACCCAGTACTTC.